This T cell receptor beta chain comes out of a study of shared clonotypes between healthy human individuals. Study-level findings and limits: Roughly 4.6% of naive CD4 clonotypes were common to a few donors.

In the CD4+ fraction, cells were divided into CD45RA+ naive and CD45RA-negative memory subsets. As to this clone: Its antigen is unknown.

Authors' methods: With immunoSEQ giving junction-only sequences and no quality scores, filtering differed. TCRdb keeps only in-frame clones here, not all; method: immunoSEQ multiplex PCR. Clone size and the V and J calls come from that table; the DNA yielded D and trimming. The sample has just over 2,000,000 clones; 90% to 95% are singletons. The length of the CDR3 is 15 residues. The V and J ends lost 0 bases and 8 bases respectively, with 14 bases between them. CDR1 and CDR2 (germline): MNHEY, SVGAGI. The TCR was taken from a man aged 18 to 30 in good health. V gene TRBV6-5 combines with J gene TRBJ2-1, with D tentatively TRBD2 (6 bases). The sample was naive CD4+ T cells sorted from blood. Sample subset: CD45RA+ positively selected. CDR3 region: CASSYSGGYWDEQFF. Here the CDR3 DNA reads TGTGCCAGCAGTTACTCGGGGGGATACTGGGATGAGCAGTTCTTC.